This T cell receptor (beta chain) was sequenced in a study of CD8+ T cells in alopecia areata. Study outcomes and limitations: TCR sharing across patients was less clear than in mice, possibly HLA-related.

Reverse transcribed after extraction, RNA yielded cDNA as the sequencing template. Profiling relied on immunoSEQ multiplex PCR, and the TCRdb table lists in-frame clones only, not all of them. The profile shows 150,000 or so clones, more than 45% of them singletons. PBMCs served as the source from which CD4+ and CD8+ T cells were sorted. With regard to this clone: Its antigen is unknown.

This CDR3 region has 15 residues. With 0 bases clipped from V and 4 bases from J, the junction kept 5 bases outside the gene matches. Germline assignment: CDR1 SGHRS and CDR2 YFSETQ. This receptor was obtained from a human donor with alopecia areata. The source material was CD4+ T cells sorted from blood. The V call is TRBV5-1, the J call TRBJ2-7; 9 bases align to TRBD2. CDR3 in DNA: TGCGCCAGCAGCTTGGATCCGGGACTAGCTTACGAGCAGTACTTC. It is translated as CASSLDPGLAYEQYF.